The present TCR beta chain was sequenced within a study of glioma-infiltrating T cells. Regarding the study as a whole: Gliomas, especially low-grade, showed above-expected tissue-blood divergence; non-neoplastic patients showed below. Very few CDR3 sequences were shared between tissue and blood.

Amplification of TCR alpha and beta CDR3 regions from RNA used iRepertoire nested multiplex PCR. Tissue mRNA or PBMC total RNA, roughly 85-450 ng, went into one-step reverse transcription and amplification. One entry per CDR3 protein, called by TCRdb with MiXCR from the multiplex PCR reads. There are about 99,000 distinct CDR3 sequences in the sample; about 28% occur only once, and approximately 46% lies in the top ten. With regard to this clonotype: Its cognate antigen is unknown. An end of the junction does not agree with germline; a read error may underlie this.

Per the germline V gene, CDR1 is LNHDA and CDR2 is SQIVND (reference sequence). This CDR3 is 14 amino acids long. The rearrangement joins TRBV19 to TRBJ2-5; 9 bases are a match to TRBD2. The sequence derives from a human donor with low-grade glioma or glioblastoma, undergoing nonglioma brain surgery, or in good health (not recorded which). The source material was glioma tissue, nonneoplastic brain tissue, or PBMCs (not recorded which). The CDR3 protein is CASSGAGGRETLYF. The CDR3 bases are TGTGCCAGCAGCGGCGCGGGGGGGAGGGAGACCCTGTACTTC.